These T cell receptor beta chains were read from a single sample in a study of CD8 T cells in Susac syndrome. TCRdb analysed the immunoSEQ multiplex PCR reads with MiXCR anew, one entry per CDR3 protein. The sample carries roughly 100,000 distinct CDR3 sequences, 95% to 97% recorded once. The sequenced sample consisted of CD8+ T cells from PBMCs. These TCRs come from a human donor with Susac syndrome. The CDR3 runs from the conserved cysteine through the conserved F or W. Fields, in order: J gene, D gene, clone size, V gene, CDR3 DNA, CDR3 protein. A D gene is named only where the DNA matches it firmly. Clone size is stated in some rows and not others, as once, few, many or a class when expanded.

TRBJ1-2	-	-	TRBV9	TGTGCCAGCAGCCCGGGGGGCGCCCGGGGCTACACCTTC	CASSPGGARGYTF
TRBJ1-1	-	-	TRBV7-2	TGTGCCAGCGGGCAGCAAAACACTGAAGCTTTCTTT	CASGQQNTEAFF
TRBJ2-3	-	once	TRBV20-1	TGCAGTGCTAGAGATTCTACGGGGAGGGATACGCAGTATTTT	CSARDSTGRDTQYF
TRBJ2-5	TRBD1	-	TRBV29-1	TGCAGCGTTGAAGGGACAGGGAAAGAGACCCAGTACTTC	CSVEGTGKETQYF
TRBJ1-1	-	-	TRBV30	TGTGCCTGGAGTACAGTTTCGGGCACTGAAGCTTTCTTT	CAWSTVSGTEAFF
TRBJ2-5	TRBD2	-	TRBV6-4	TGTGCCAGCAGTTGCTTAAGCGGGGGCCTTTTCCAAGAGACCCAGTACTTC	CASSCLSGGLFQETQYF
TRBJ1-3	-	-	TRBV30	TGTGCCTGTGACCGGGAGGCCATACCTGGAAACACCATATATTTT	CACDREAIPGNTIYF
TRBJ1-2	-	-	TRBV29-1	TGCAGCGTTGAAATAGGTAACGGCTATGGCTACACCTTC	CSVEIGNGYGYTF
TRBJ1-3	-	-	TRBV12-3/TRBV12-4	TGTGCCAGCCGCGAGGAAAACACCATATATTTT	CASREENTIYF
TRBJ2-3	-	-	TRBV7-9	TGTGCCAGCGCAATACCGGGGGGCCGGGCAGATACGCAGTATTTT	CASAIPGGRADTQYF
TRBJ1-2	-	-	TRBV20-1	TGCAGTGCTAGAGATCCTGGGGGGGTGGATGGCTACACCTTC	CSARDPGGVDGYTF
TRBJ2-2	TRBD2	-	TRBV4-3	TGCGCCAGCAGCCAAGATGTGGGACTAGCGGGGGCCGGGGAGCTGTTTTTT	CASSQDVGLAGAGELFF
TRBJ2-6	-	-	TRBV27	TGTGCCAGCAGGGCTTCTCTGGAAGCCAACGTCCTGACTTTC	CASRASLEANVLTF
TRBJ1-2	-	-	TRBV29-1	TGCAGCGTCCCCAAGGGGTTAGACTATGGCTACACCTTC	CSVPKGLDYGYTF
TRBJ1-5	-	once	TRBV20-1	TGCAGTGCTTCCTTATCGGGACGGGGTCAGCCCCAGCATTTT	CSASLSGRGQPQHF
TRBJ1-1	-	-	TRBV29-1	TGCAGCGTTACGGCAGTGAACACTGAAGCTTTCTTT	CSVTAVNTEAFF
TRBJ2-5	TRBD1	-	TRBV19	TGTGCCAGTAGCCAGGACAGGGAACAAGAGACCCAGTACTTC	CASSQDREQETQYF
TRBJ2-5	-	-	TRBV12-3/TRBV12-4	TGTGCCAGCAGCCCCGGGACGGGGGAGCAGACCCAGTACTTC	CASSPGTGEQTQYF
TRBJ1-5	TRBD1	-	TRBV15	TGTGCCACCAGGGGACAGGGCTATCAGCCCCAGCATTTT	CATRGQGYQPQHF
TRBJ1-1	TRBD1	-	TRBV5-1	TGCGCCAGCAGCCCCCCGGGACAGGCGTCAGGGTGGGGCACTGAAGCTTTCTTT	CASSPPGQASGWGTEAFF
TRBJ1-1	-	-	TRBV4-1	TGCGCCAGCAGCCCTCCCTTTAGACAGATGAACACTGAAGCTTTCTTT	CASSPPFRQMNTEAFF
TRBJ1-1	-	-	TRBV10-3	TGTGCCATCAGTGGAAGGAACACTGAAGCTTTCTTT	CAISGRNTEAFF
TRBJ2-5	-	-	TRBV7-3	TGTGCCAGCAGCTTAGAGGGCGGGGAGCCAGAGACCCAGTACTTC	CASSLEGGEPETQYF
TRBJ2-7	TRBD1	-	TRBV20-1	TGCAGTGCTGGCCGGGACAGGGGGCGGCATTTGGAGCAGTACTTC	CSAGRDRGRHLEQYF